The 30 T cell receptor beta chains given below trace back to one sample, sequenced in a study of B cell selection in AIRE deficiency. Some clones are missing from TCRdb's copy, which holds only in-frame ones; the method was immunoSEQ multiplex PCR. The table lists tens of thousands of clones, around 95% of them singletons, with approximately 0.2% in the top ten. CD4+CD127+ cells were sorted as the conventional CD4 T cells. Specimen: CD4+CD127+ conventional T cells sorted from PBMCs. The receptors were gathered from a human donor in good health.

The chain couples TRBV5-4 to TRBJ2-3; D is ambiguous. This CDR3 region has 13 residues. Germline CDR1 reads SGHNT; CDR2 reads YYREEE (reference sequence). V lost 0 bases and J lost 1, with 3 bases in between. In DNA form, the CDR3 reads TGTGCCAGCAGCTTGGGACGCACAGATACGCAGTATTTT. Translated, it gives CASSLGRTDTQYF.

The rearrangement joins TRBV9 to TRBJ2-3, with a possible D match to TRBD2 (6 bases). Trimming took 0 bases from V and 1 from J, leaving 12 bases between them. This CDR3 contains 16 residues. Germline V gives CDR1 SGDLS, CDR2 YYNGEE. CDR3 DNA sequence: TGTGCCAGCAGCGTAGCCGCTAGCGTTCGCACAGATACGCAGTATTTT. Residues: CASSVAASVRTDTQYF. Complete variable domain (other parts from reference TRBV9 and TRBJ2-3): DSGVTQTPKHLITATGQRVTLRCSPRSGDLSVYWYQQSLDQGLQFLIQYYNGEERAKGNILERFSAQQFPDLHSELNLSSLELGDSALYFCASSVAASVRTDTQYFGPGTRLTVL.

This clone was observed once. The gene calls are TRBV4-3 and TRBJ1-3; TRBD1 matches 8 bases. V dropped 1 base and J dropped 4; count of bases not matched to a gene: 12. Germline V gene data show CDR1 as LGHNA and CDR2 as YSLEER. The CDR3 is made up of 18 amino acids. DNA of the CDR3: TGCGCCAGCAGCCAAGGACAGGGGAAAGTTGTGACCGGAAACACCATATATTTT. Translation gives CASSQGQGKVVTGNTIYF.

The chain couples TRBV7-6 to TRBJ2-3; 7 nucleotides align to TRBD2. The CDR3 is 13 residues long. Germline loops: CDR1 SGHVS, CDR2 FNYEAQ. J was trimmed by 10 bases and V by 4 bases; bases with no gene match: 8. The CDR3 region is CASSSGTISAQYF. The CDR3, as DNA: TGTGCCAGCAGCTCCGGGACTATATCGGCGCAGTATTTT.

This clone occurred once. In nucleotides, the CDR3 is TGTGCCAGCAGAACCACACCTCAGGAGCCCCAGCATTTT. Its protein product is CASRTTPQEPQHF. V gene TRBV28 combines with J gene TRBJ1-5; D ambiguous. V was shortened by 6 bases and J by 8 bases, with 14 bases between the two germline ends. CDR3 size: 13 residues. The germline CDR1 and CDR2 sequences are MDHEN and SYDVKM.

This chain links TRBV7-3 with TRBJ1-5; the match to TRBD1 covers 10 bases. With V trimmed by 5 bases and J by 5 bases, 3 bases remained unmatched. CDR3 length: 14 residues. Germline V gives CDR1 SGHTA, CDR2 FQGTGA. The CDR3 sequence: CASSPGQGDQPQHF. In nucleotides, the CDR3 is TGTGCCAGCAGCCCAGGACAGGGGGATCAGCCCCAGCATTTT. The whole variable domain, remainder taken from reference TRBV7-3 and TRBJ1-5, is GAGVSQTPSNKVTEKGKYVELRCDPISGHTALYWYRQSLGQGPEFLIYFQGTGAADDSGLPNDRFFAVRPEGSVSTLKIQRTERGDSAVYLCASSPGQGDQPQHFGDGTRLSIL.

The chain couples TRBV7-9 to TRBJ2-4; D is perhaps TRBD1 or TRBD2 (5 bases each). V dropped 4 bases and J dropped 0 bases, with 13 bases sitting between them. The CDR3 has 16 residues. Germline lookup yields CDR1 SEHNR and CDR2 FQNEAQ (reference sequence). CDR3 protein: CASSSGKGIAKNIQYF. The CDR3 DNA reads TGTGCCAGCAGCTCGGGGAAGGGGATAGCCAAAAACATTCAGTACTTC.

DNA of the CDR3: TGTGCCAGCAGTGAATTTTATTCCGGGGAGCTGTTTTTT. This gives the protein CASSEFYSGELFF. The rearrangement uses TRBV6-1 and TRBJ2-2, with no clear D. From germline, CDR1 is MNHNS and CDR2 SASEGT. This CDR3 contains 13 residues. V was clipped by 2 bases and J by 6 bases, with 7 bases between them.

The J gene is TRBJ1-5, the V gene TRBV30, with 8 bases aligning to TRBD2. The end of the DNA is better explained by TRBJ2-3, so the J call may be wrong. The CDR3 length is 14 residues. CDR1 is GTSNPN, CDR2 SVGIG, per germline (reference sequence). The DNA of the CDR3 is TGTGCCTGGAGTCCCCGGGGGGGGCATCAGCCCCAGTATTTT. Amino acids: CAWSPRGGHQPQYF.

This chain links TRBV5-1 with TRBJ2-3, with 7 bases matching TRBD1. This CDR3 spans 16 amino acids. The junction had 12 bases not matched to a gene; V was cut back by 4 bases and J by 4 bases. Germline V gene data show CDR1 as SGHRS and CDR2 as YFSETQ. For the CDR3, the DNA is TGCGCCAGCAGCAGCGGACAGAGAGGGGGCGCAGATACGCAGTATTTT. Translated: CASSSGQRGGADTQYF.

The chain links TRBV5-6 to TRBJ1-1; possibly TRBD1 for D (6 bases). The germline V gene has CDR1 SGHDT and CDR2 YYEEEE. V lost 0 bases, J lost 7 bases, and 13 bases lay in between. This CDR3 is 14 amino acids long. Written as DNA, the CDR3 is TGTGCCAGCAGCTTGGTTTCAGGGGCTGGTGAAGCTTTCTTT. Protein: CASSLVSGAGEAFF. Full variable domain (outside the CDR3, taken from reference TRBV5-6 and TRBJ1-1): DAGVTQSPTHLIKTRGQQVTLRCSPKSGHDTVSWYQQALGQGPQFIFQYYEEEERQRGNFPDRFSGHQFPNYSSELNVNALLLGDSALYLCASSLVSGAGEAFFGQGTRLTVV.

This chain connects TRBV19 to TRBJ2-7, with a possible D match to TRBD2 (6 bases). The CDR3 extends over 13 amino acids. Per germline, CDR1 LNHDA and CDR2 SQIVND (reference sequence). V was cut by 6 bases and J by 3 bases, with 12 bases left in between. CDR3 residues: CASRQMGGYEQYF. The CDR3 nucleotides are TGTGCCAGTAGACAAATGGGGGGCTACGAGCAGTACTTC.

CDR3 bases: TGTGCCAGCAGGAGAGGGACCTATGGCTACACCTTC. It is translated as CASRRGTYGYTF. The V and J genes are TRBV28 and TRBJ1-2, with D possibly TRBD1 on 5 matching bases. The V end lost 6 bases, the J end lost 4 bases, and 9 bases lay between the germline ends. This CDR3 is built from 12 residues. Per the germline V gene, CDR1 is MDHEN and CDR2 is SYDVKM.

The V gene is TRBV9, the J gene TRBJ2-1; D perhaps matches TRBD2 (5 bases). Between the trimmed V and J ends, which lost 4 bases and 7 bases, there was a span of 15 bases. The CDR3 runs 14 residues. CDR1 is SGDLS, CDR2 YYNGEE, per germline. CDR3 bases: TGTGCCAGCAGCCTAGAGGGAGCATGGAATGAGCAGTTCTTC. Translating it yields CASSLEGAWNEQFF.

The rearrangement links TRBV7-9 to TRBJ2-5, with 7 bases lining up with TRBD1. This CDR3 has 15 amino acids. CDR1 and CDR2 (germline): SEHNR, FQNEAQ (reference sequence). V was pared by 1 base and J by 6 bases, with 8 bases of the junction left unmatched. CDR3 sequence (DNA): TGTGCCAGCAGCTTAGATGAGGGGGACAGCCAGACCCAGTACTTC. Amino acids: CASSLDEGDSQTQYF.

The rearrangement links TRBV19 to TRBJ1-2; 7 positions agree with TRBD1. Trimming removed 1 base from V and 8 bases from J; junction bases left unmatched: 7. Germline V gene lookup returns CDR1 LNHDA and CDR2 SQIVND (reference sequence). This CDR3 has 14 amino acids. The CDR3 loop reads CASSIAGTAAGYTF. As DNA, the CDR3 is TGTGCCAGTAGTATAGCAGGGACAGCAGCAGGCTACACCTTC.

J is TRBJ2-3 and V is TRBV18; 7 bases line up with TRBD1. The CDR3 is 14 residues long. Trimming at V came to 4 bases and at J to 9 bases, leaving 10 bases not matched to a gene. Germline CDR1 is KGHSH and CDR2 is LQKENI. The CDR3 here is CASSLTYRGHTQYF. The DNA for the CDR3 is TGTGCCAGCTCACTAACCTACAGGGGACACACGCAGTATTTT.

The V call is TRBV5-5, the J call TRBJ1-1; no clear D. The V and J ends lost 4 bases and 0 bases respectively, with 10 bases between them. CDR1 SGHKS and CDR2 YYEKEE come from the germline V gene (reference sequence). The CDR3 consists of 14 residues. This CDR3 is CASSPSGMNTEAFF. Written as DNA, the CDR3 is TGTGCCAGCAGCCCCAGTGGGATGAACACTGAAGCTTTCTTT.

The rearrangement links TRBV28 to TRBJ1-5; D is unclear. The CDR3 length is 12 residues. Germline V gives CDR1 MDHEN, CDR2 SYDVKM. V was pared by 3 bases and J by 5 bases, with 5 bases between. CDR3 in amino acids: CASSLSDQPQHF. The CDR3 DNA is TGTGCCAGCAGTTTGTCGGATCAGCCCCAGCATTTT.

The chain employs TRBV5-1 and TRBJ1-4; no clear D gene. V was pared by 0 bases and J by 0 bases, with 9 bases between. There are 16 residues in the CDR3. The V gene's germline CDR1 is SGHRS and CDR2 YFSETQ. CDR3 bases: TGCGCCAGCAGCTTGGGACTTTCTGCAACTAATGAAAAACTGTTTTTT. Its translation is CASSLGLSATNEKLFF.

This chain connects TRBV4-2 to TRBJ1-1, with 7 bases that match TRBD1. The CDR3 has 17 amino acids. Germline-derived CDR1 and CDR2 are LGHNA and YNFKEQ. Trimming cost V 4 bases and J 2 bases; bases outside gene matches: 13. CDR3 residues: CASSLQNLGQPNTEAFF. The CDR3 region has the DNA TGTGCCAGCAGCCTACAGAACCTGGGACAGCCCAACACTGAAGCTTTCTTT.

The chain recombines TRBV9 with TRBJ2-5, with D perhaps matching TRBD2 (6 bases). The CDR3 is 14 amino acids. Trimming stripped 2 bases from V and 5 bases from J, with 13 bases between. CDR1 is SGDLS and CDR2 is YYNGEE in the germline V gene. This CDR3 reads CASSVGGRPETQYF. The CDR3 bases are TGTGCCAGCAGCGTGGGGGGACGGCCGGAGACCCAGTACTTC.

J is TRBJ2-7 and V is TRBV19; TRBD2 matches at 7 bases. This CDR3 has 14 residues. Germline CDR1 and CDR2: LNHDA and SQIVND (reference sequence). V lost 4 bases and J lost 0; bases outside the gene matches: 3. CDR3 sequence: CASSTGTNSYEQYF. The CDR3 DNA reads TGTGCCAGTAGTACCGGGACTAACTCCTACGAGCAGTACTTC.

The chain joins TRBV30 to TRBJ2-7, with D perhaps being TRBD1 or TRBD2 (5 bases each). The CDR3 loop spans 15 amino acids. Germline V gene sequence: CDR1 GTSNPN, CDR2 SVGIG (reference sequence). Trimming left V 1 base short and J 3 bases short, with 16 bases between. This CDR3 is CAWSAAGGHNYEQYF. In DNA form, the CDR3 reads TGTGCCTGGAGTGCCGCCGGAGGACACAACTACGAGCAGTACTTC. The full variable domain, with the rest looked up from reference TRBV30 and TRBJ2-7, is SQTIHQWPATLVQPVGSPLSLECTVEGTSNPNLYWYRQAAGRGLQLLFYSVGIGQISSEVPQNLSASRPQDRQFILSSKKLLLSDSGFYLCAWSAAGGHNYEQYFGPGTRLTVT.

J is TRBJ2-2 and V is TRBV11-2; TRBD1 is a possible D gene (6 bases). The CDR3 is 15 residues long. V lost 4 bases to trimming and J lost 3 bases, with 12 bases between them. Per germline, CDR1 SGHAT and CDR2 FQNNGV. For the CDR3, the DNA is TGTGCCAGCAGCTCCCTCAGGGGTCACACCGGGGAGCTGTTTTTT. Protein sequence: CASSSLRGHTGELFF. The variable domain in full, with the rest retrieved from reference TRBV11-2 and TRBJ2-2, is EAGVAQSPRYKIIEKRQSVAFWCNPISGHATLYWYQQILGQGPKLLIQFQNNGVVDDSQLPKDRFSAERLKGVDSTLKIQPAKLEDSAVYLCASSSLRGHTGELFFGEGSRLTVL.

The chain has TRBV5-6 and TRBJ2-6, with D maybe TRBD2 (6 bases). V was clipped by 1 base and J by 2 bases, with 7 bases between them. The CDR3 consists of 15 residues. Per the germline V gene, CDR1 is SGHDT and CDR2 is YYEEEE. This CDR3 is CASSLSGAGANVLTF. The CDR3 coding sequence is TGTGCCAGCAGCTTGTCGGGGGCTGGGGCCAACGTCCTGACTTTC.

The chain uses TRBV5-4 and TRBJ1-5; D not certain. V was cut by 0 bases and J by 2 bases, with 9 bases left in between. This CDR3 comprises 15 residues. Per the germline V gene, CDR1 is SGHNT and CDR2 is YYREEE (reference sequence). CDR3 nucleotide sequence: TGTGCCAGCAGCTTGGACCCAGACGGCAATCAGCCCCAGCATTTT. Its protein product is CASSLDPDGNQPQHF.

The chain has TRBV9 and TRBJ2-6, with 8 bases aligning to TRBD1. CDR1 is SGDLS and CDR2 is YYNGEE in the germline V gene. After removal of 4 bases from V and 1 base from J, the junction contained 7 bases not matched to a gene. The CDR3 is 17 amino acids. The CDR3 spells CASSIWTGNSGANVLTF. The CDR3, as DNA: TGTGCCAGCAGCATATGGACAGGGAATTCTGGGGCCAACGTCCTGACTTTC.

The rearrangement links TRBV11-3 to TRBJ2-7; D is uncertain. Germline values: CDR1 SGHNT, CDR2 YENEEA. The V gene lost 0 bases and the J gene lost 7 bases, with 7 bases spanning the gap. The CDR3 is 12 amino acids. CDR3 in amino acids: CASSLDATEQYF. In DNA, the CDR3 is TGTGCCAGCAGCTTAGACGCTACGGAGCAGTACTTC.

The chain combines TRBV29-1 with TRBJ1-5; 8 bases fit TRBD1. The J segment lost 6 bases and the V segment lost 4 bases, leaving 8 bases of the junction unmatched. CDR1 SQVTM and CDR2 ANQGSEA come from the germline V gene. CDR3 length: 14 residues. The CDR3: CSVGPGGAGQPQHF. The CDR3 DNA reads TGCAGCGTTGGCCCAGGGGGCGCAGGTCAGCCCCAGCATTTT.